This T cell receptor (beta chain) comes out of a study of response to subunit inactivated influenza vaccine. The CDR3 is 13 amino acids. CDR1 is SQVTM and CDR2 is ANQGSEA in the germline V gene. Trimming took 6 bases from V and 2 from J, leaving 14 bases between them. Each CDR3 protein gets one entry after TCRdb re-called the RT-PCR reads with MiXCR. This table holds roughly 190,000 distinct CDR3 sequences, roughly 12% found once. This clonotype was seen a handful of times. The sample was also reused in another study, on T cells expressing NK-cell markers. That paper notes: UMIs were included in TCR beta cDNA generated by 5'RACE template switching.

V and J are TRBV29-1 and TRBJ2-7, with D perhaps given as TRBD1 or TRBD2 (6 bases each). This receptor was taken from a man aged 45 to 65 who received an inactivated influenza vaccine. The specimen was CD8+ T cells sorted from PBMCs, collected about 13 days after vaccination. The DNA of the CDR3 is TGCAGCGTCGGGGGCCTCAAACCCTACGAGCAGTACTTC. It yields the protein CSVGGLKPYEQYF.